A selection of T cell receptor beta chains follows, all from one sample in a study of T cell clones after liver transplantation. The data were produced by immunoSEQ multiplex PCR, yet TCRdb's version contains in-frame clones alone and is incomplete. Among 51,000 or so clones listed, 85% to 90% were seen once. The sample was CD8+ T cells from blood, taken 12 months after liver transplant. These receptors were obtained from a human patient who received a liver transplant. Some of these T cells may belong to the graft donor. Each CDR3 is given with its conserved first and last residue. The D gene is left open where the match is weak. Only part of the rows carry a size: once, few, many, or a class if the clone is expanded.

v_gene	abundance	d_gene	j_gene	CDR3nt	CDR3aa
TRBV19	NA	NA	TRBJ2-7	TGTGCCAGTAGCCCCGGGGTATACGAGCAGTACTTC	CASSPGVYEQYF
TRBV28	NA	NA	TRBJ1-3	TGTGCCAGCAGTCTGGGAAACACCATATATTTT	CASSLGNTIYF
TRBV5-4	NA	NA	TRBJ2-7	TGTGCCAGCAGCTCCTCAGACTCCTACGAGCAGTACTTC	CASSSSDSYEQYF
TRBV5-6	once	NA	TRBJ2-1	TGTGCCAGCCTTCCCCTGGGGGGTAGGATGCACAATGAGCAGTTCTTC	CASLPLGGRMHNEQFF
TRBV7-9	once	NA	TRBJ2-5	TGTGCCAGCAGCCCGACAGACCAAGAGACCCAGTACTTC	CASSPTDQETQYF
TRBV6-5	NA	NA	TRBJ2-7	TGTGCCAGCAGCGAACACCCTGAATCCTACGAGCAGTACTTC	CASSEHPESYEQYF
TRBV14	NA	NA	TRBJ2-1	TGTGCCAGCAGACCCGGGGTCGGGGTTAGCGATGAGCAGTTCTTC	CASRPGVGVSDEQFF
TRBV11-3	NA	NA	TRBJ2-1	TGTGCCAGCAGCTTAGGGCAGCTCTCCTACAATGAGCAGTTCTTC	CASSLGQLSYNEQFF
TRBV6-5	few	NA	TRBJ1-2	TGTGCCAGCGGGGACACAGCTAACTATGGCTACACCTTC	CASGDTANYGYTF
TRBV27	NA	TRBD1	TRBJ2-7	TGTGCCAGCAGCGGACAGGGAATTCGCGAGCAGTACTTC	CASSGQGIREQYF
TRBV27	NA	TRBD1	TRBJ1-1	TGTGCCAGCAGTTCTCCGGGACAGGGAATAGTCGAAGCTTTCTTT	CASSSPGQGIVEAFF
TRBV28	NA	NA	TRBJ1-2	TGTGCCAGCAGAAGCCTACAGGGAGCATACTATGGCTACACCTTC	CASRSLQGAYYGYTF
TRBV28	NA	TRBD1	TRBJ2-2	TGTGCCAGCAGTTCCCTGGACAGGGGAGACACCGGGGAGCTGTTTTTT	CASSSLDRGDTGELFF
TRBV5-5	once	NA	TRBJ1-1	TGTGCCAGCAGTTGGGCCATGGGGACTGAAGCTTTCTTT	CASSWAMGTEAFF
TRBV29-1	many	NA	TRBJ2-2	TGCAGCGTCCCAGGGTTGAGGCTCGGGGAGCTGTTTTTT	CSVPGLRLGELFF
TRBV7-9	once	NA	TRBJ2-1	TGTGCCAGCAGCGGCCGACTACGTCCTTACAATGAGCAGTTCTTC	CASSGRLRPYNEQFF
TRBV6-5	NA	TRBD2	TRBJ2-7	TGTGCCAGCAGTGCTAGCGGGTACGAGCAGTACTTC	CASSASGYEQYF
TRBV11-3	NA	NA	TRBJ2-7	TGTGCCAGCAGCCTACAGGGTAAACCCTACGAGCAGTACTTC	CASSLQGKPYEQYF
TRBV4-3	NA	TRBD1	TRBJ1-1	TGCGCCAGCAGCCCCTTGGGACAGCTAAACACTGAAGCTTTCTTT	CASSPLGQLNTEAFF
TRBV27	NA	NA	TRBJ1-1	TGTGCCAGCAGTTTAAGTTTCAGGGACACTGAAGCTTTCTTT	CASSLSFRDTEAFF
TRBV28	NA	NA	TRBJ2-1	TGTGCCAGCAGTGTCGTAATTAATGAGCAGTTCTTC	CASSVVINEQFF
TRBV7-8	NA	NA	TRBJ2-3	TGTGCCAGCAGCGGAAGGGGCACAGATACGCAGTATTTT	CASSGRGTDTQYF
TRBV9	NA	TRBD2	TRBJ2-7	TGTGCCAGCAGCGTAGGGCTAGCGGGAGTAGGCGAGCAGTACTTC	CASSVGLAGVGEQYF
TRBV11-2	NA	NA	TRBJ1-1	TGTGCCAGCAGCTTAGAGGGTTGGGGGCTGAACACTGAAGCTTTCTTT	CASSLEGWGLNTEAFF
TRBV5-1	NA	TRBD2	TRBJ2-5	TGCGCCAGCAGCTTTCGGACTAGCGGGGGAGAGACCCAGTACTTC	CASSFRTSGGETQYF
TRBV19	once	TRBD2	TRBJ2-7	TGTGCCAGTAGTATGAACGGGGGGAGCGACGAGCAGTACTTC	CASSMNGGSDEQYF
TRBV29-1	NA	NA	TRBJ2-7	TGCAGCGTTGACGGGGTGGACTCTCAATACGAGCAGTACTTC	CSVDGVDSQYEQYF
TRBV11-2	NA	NA	TRBJ1-1	TGTGCCAGCAGCTTCAGGGATGAGAACACTGAAGCTTTCTTT	CASSFRDENTEAFF
TRBV11-1	NA	TRBD2	TRBJ2-2	TGTGCCAGCAGCTCAAGGACTAGCGGGAAGAACACCGGGGAGCTGTTTTTT	CASSSRTSGKNTGELFF
TRBV5-1	few	TRBD2	TRBJ2-1	TGCGCCAGCAGCTCCGGACTAGCGGGACTGAATGAGCAGTTCTTC	CASSSGLAGLNEQFF
TRBV11-2	NA	NA	TRBJ2-4	TGTGCCAGCAGCTTACCCTTTATCTCGCGGTTAGCCAAAAACATTCAGTACTTC	CASSLPFISRLAKNIQYF
TRBV27	NA	NA	TRBJ2-3	TGTGCCAGCAGTGCCCGACTAGGGATTTTGTCAGATACGCAGTATTTT	CASSARLGILSDTQYF
TRBV2	NA	NA	TRBJ2-2	TGTGCCAGCAGTGACAGGGGAGGAACCGGGGAGCTGTTTTTT	CASSDRGGTGELFF
TRBV27	NA	NA	TRBJ1-1	TGTGCCAGCAGTTCAGGAGCTTCTGAAGCTTTCTTT	CASSSGASEAFF
TRBV28	NA	NA	TRBJ2-7	TGTGCCAGCAGTTTACCTCTGACGGACACATACGAGCAGTACTTC	CASSLPLTDTYEQYF
TRBV11-3	NA	NA	TRBJ2-2	TGTGCCAGCAGCTTCCAGGACTCCCCCGGGGAGCTGTTTTTT	CASSFQDSPGELFF
TRBV13	NA	NA	TRBJ2-7	TGTGCCAGCAGCCCCTTGGAGGGATACGAGCAGTACTTC	CASSPLEGYEQYF
TRBV27	NA	TRBD2	TRBJ2-1	TGTGCCACCCTTCTGGGGGGGGGTGAGCAGTTCTTC	CATLLGGGEQFF
TRBV29-1	NA	TRBD2	TRBJ2-7	TGCAGGGGGGGCGGGGGGCACACCTACGAGCAGTACTTC	CRGGGGHTYEQYF
TRBV27	NA	NA	TRBJ2-3	TGTGCCAGCAGTTTAGTTTTGGGTGTGGATACGCAGTATTTT	CASSLVLGVDTQYF
TRBV19	NA	NA	TRBJ2-7	TGTGCCAGTAGTATAGTCTTGGGCTACGAGCAGTACTTC	CASSIVLGYEQYF
TRBV19	NA	TRBD1	TRBJ2-5	TGTGCCAGTAGTTTGAGACAGGGGGCCCCTCCGGAGACCCAGTACTTC	CASSLRQGAPPETQYF
TRBV2	NA	NA	TRBJ2-2	TGTGCCAGCAGTGAACTAAGGGCGGTCGCGAACACCGGGGAGCTGTTTTTT	CASSELRAVANTGELFF
TRBV27	few	NA	TRBJ2-7	TGTGCCAGCATCGGGGGGCCCTACGAGCAGTACTTC	CASIGGPYEQYF
TRBV11-2	NA	TRBD2	TRBJ2-1	TGTGCCAGCAGCACCTGGACTAGCGGGACCTCTGCGGGGGAGCAGTTCTTC	CASSTWTSGTSAGEQFF
TRBV29-1	NA	NA	TRBJ2-2	TGCAGCGTTCAACTGGGTACCGGGGAGCTGTTTTTT	CSVQLGTGELFF
TRBV27	NA	NA	TRBJ1-3	TGTGCCAGCAGCCGAGGGTCGATAGGAGCTGGAAACACCATATATTTT	CASSRGSIGAGNTIYF
TRBV15	once	NA	TRBJ2-3	TGTGCCACCAGCAGGCCAGGGGCCACAGATACGCAGTATTTT	CATSRPGATDTQYF
TRBV28	once	NA	TRBJ1-1	TGTGCCAGCAGCCGAATAACAGATATGAACACTGAAGCTTTCTTT	CASSRITDMNTEAFF
TRBV4-1	NA	NA	TRBJ1-2	TGCGCCAGCAGCCAAGAAGGGAGAGGTACCTTCTATGGCTACACCTTC	CASSQEGRGTFYGYTF
TRBV29-1	NA	NA	TRBJ2-7	TGCAGCGTTGTCGCCAGCTCCTACGAGCAGTACTTC	CSVVASSYEQYF
TRBV5-1	NA	NA	TRBJ1-1	TGCGCCAGCAGCTGGGGACTGAACACTGAAGCTTTCTTT	CASSWGLNTEAFF
TRBV5-1	NA	TRBD1	TRBJ1-1	TGCGCCAGCAGCTTGGACTCTACAGGGGGCACTGAAGCTTTCTTT	CASSLDSTGGTEAFF
TRBV29-1	NA	NA	TRBJ1-2	TGCAGCGTTGATGGGATCTTTGGCTACACCTTC	CSVDGIFGYTF
TRBV28	NA	NA	TRBJ1-1	TGTGCCAGCAGTCCGCAAGATGGGGGGAACACTGAAGCTTTCTTT	CASSPQDGGNTEAFF